The 25 T cell receptor beta chains listed next were all sequenced from one sample in a study of tumor-infiltrating lymphocytes in localized non-small cell lung cancer. Assay: immunoSEQ multiplex PCR; the TCRdb copy retains only in-frame clones and omits some. This sample has 12,000 to 15,000 clones, with 68% found just once. What was sequenced was uninvolved lung tissue not adjacent to the tumor. The receptors were sampled from a human donor with non-small cell lung cancer.

The chain has TRBV7-3 and TRBJ2-6; 9 nucleotides line up with TRBD1. Per germline, CDR1 SGHTA and CDR2 FQGTGA. After removal of 1 base from V and 1 base from J, the junction contained 5 bases not matched to a gene. This CDR3 spans 18 amino acids. The CDR3 reads CASSLMRQGVSGANVLTF. The DNA of the CDR3 is TGTGCCAGCAGCTTAATGAGACAGGGGGTTTCTGGGGCCAACGTCCTGACTTTC.

This chain links TRBV9 with TRBJ2-7, with D maybe TRBD1 (5 bases). The CDR3 runs 13 residues. Germline V lookup: CDR1 SGDLS, CDR2 YYNGEE. V lost 4 bases to trimming and J lost 2 bases, with 10 bases between them. CDR3 nucleotide sequence: TGTGCCAGCAGCACAGGACACGCCTACGAGCAGTACTTC. Its protein product is CASSTGHAYEQYF. Variable domain in full (rest from reference TRBV9 and TRBJ2-7): DSGVTQTPKHLITATGQRVTLRCSPRSGDLSVYWYQQSLDQGLQFLIQYYNGEERAKGNILERFSAQQFPDLHSELNLSSLELGDSALYFCASSTGHAYEQYFGPGTRLTVT.

V usage is TRBV11-1 and J usage is TRBJ2-3; D remains ambiguous. Germline CDR1 reads SGHAT; CDR2 reads FQDESV (reference sequence). The CDR3 is 15 amino acids. The V gene lost 1 base and the J gene lost 3 bases, with 11 bases spanning the gap. CDR3 DNA: TGTGCCAGCAGCTTAGTCCCCAAAGGGACAGATACGCAGTATTTT. It codes for CASSLVPKGTDTQYF.

The rearrangement links TRBV7-9 to TRBJ1-2; D gene ambiguous. This CDR3 contains 15 residues. CDR1 SEHNR and CDR2 FQNEAQ come from the germline V gene (reference sequence). Trimming took off 5 bases at V and 3 bases at J, with 16 bases between the two ends. CDR3 loop: CASSLGLGDHYGYTF. The DNA of the CDR3 is TGTGCCAGCAGCCTGGGTCTAGGTGACCACTATGGCTACACCTTC.

The V and J genes are TRBV5-1 and TRBJ2-2; 8 positions match TRBD1. V dropped 1 base and J dropped 3; count of bases not matched to a gene: 2. CDR3 length equals 15 residues. Germline V gene lookup returns CDR1 SGHRS and CDR2 YFSETQ. The CDR3 nucleotides read TGCGCCAGCAGCTTGCAGGGGGCGTACACCGGGGAGCTGTTTTTT. Translating gives CASSLQGAYTGELFF.

This clone was recorded a few times. The chain employs TRBV2 and TRBJ1-1; D is undetermined. CDR3 length: 12 amino acids. The V gene lost 4 bases and the J gene lost 3 bases, with 6 bases spanning the gap. CDR1 SNHLY and CDR2 FYNNEI come from the germline V gene. CDR3: CASSARYTEAFF. DNA for the CDR3: TGTGCCAGCAGTGCTCGGTACACTGAAGCTTTCTTT.

This chain links TRBV28 with TRBJ1-6; D is unclear. This CDR3 contains 14 residues. Deletions cut 3 bases from V and 5 bases from J, with 8 bases between. Germline V gives CDR1 MDHEN, CDR2 SYDVKM. The CDR3 bases are TGTGCCAGCAGTTTTTGGGCGGATAATTCACCCCTCCACTTT. Protein sequence: CASSFWADNSPLHF.

The chain carries TRBV5-8 and TRBJ1-4, with D maybe TRBD1 (6 bases). This CDR3 is 14 amino acids long. V gave up 1 base and J gave up 8 bases, with 12 bases separating them. CDR1 is SGHTS and CDR2 is YDEGEE in the germline V gene. The CDR3 loop reads CASSLLGGEEKLFF. As DNA, the CDR3 is TGTGCCAGCAGCTTGCTGGGGGGCGAAGAAAAACTGTTTTTT.

The chain carries TRBV2 and TRBJ2-7, with D tentatively TRBD2 (5 bases). Germline loops: CDR1 SNHLY, CDR2 FYNNEI. Between the trimmed V and J ends, which lost 5 bases and 2 bases, there was a span of 13 bases. This CDR3 contains 14 residues. The CDR3 is CASSPPEAAYEQYF. CDR3 DNA: TGTGCCAGCAGTCCCCCGGAGGCCGCCTACGAGCAGTACTTC.

The V and J genes are TRBV7-2 and TRBJ2-1; a weak D match, TRBD2 (5 bases). Germline CDR1 and CDR2: SGHTA and FQGNSA. The CDR3 spans 17 residues. V was trimmed by 3 bases and J by 0 bases, leaving 15 bases between them. The CDR3 spells CASSFLRELYSYNEQFF. The DNA for the CDR3 is TGTGCCAGCAGCTTCCTGAGGGAGCTTTACTCCTACAATGAGCAGTTCTTC.

This clone was seen only a few times. The CDR3 loop reads CASSKILQGEAFF. CDR3 nucleotides: TGTGCCAGCAGCAAAATTCTACAGGGTGAAGCTTTCTTT. This sequence joins TRBV14 and TRBJ1-1; the D gene is possibly TRBD1 (6 bases). This CDR3 is 13 amino acids long. Germline assignment: CDR1 SGHDN and CDR2 FVKESK. V was cut by 5 bases and J by 7 bases, with 14 bases left in between. The entire variable domain, with the rest obtained from reference TRBV14 and TRBJ1-1, is as follows: EAGVTQFPSHSVIEKGQTVTLRCDPISGHDNLYWYRRVMGKEIKFLLHFVKESKQDESGMPNNRFLAERTGGTYSTLKVQPAELEDSGVYFCASSKILQGEAFFGQGTRLTVV.

Relative to its sample, this clone is medium-sized. This chain connects TRBV4-2 to TRBJ1-2; D gene ambiguous. The germline V gene encodes CDR1 LGHNA and CDR2 YNFKEQ. There are 18 residues in the CDR3. Trimming took off 4 bases at V and 8 bases at J, with 29 bases between the two ends. DNA of the CDR3: TGTGCCAGCAGCCCACAAGGCCAGGACCTATGGAGGCCTAGGGGCTACACCTTC. Translated: CASSPQGQDLWRPRGYTF.

The chain links TRBV7-2 to TRBJ2-7; tentative D call: TRBD1 (6 bases). The CDR3 is 12 residues long. Trimming took 7 bases from V and 3 from J, leaving 10 bases between them. The V gene's germline CDR1 is SGHTA and CDR2 FQGNSA. The CDR3 spells CASTEQGYEQYF. The CDR3 DNA reads TGTGCCAGCACCGAACAGGGCTACGAGCAGTACTTC.

The chain combines TRBV4-3 with TRBJ1-4; D is possibly TRBD1 (5 bases). Germline V lookup: CDR1 LGHNA, CDR2 YSLEER. Trimming left V 2 bases short and J 8 bases short, with 15 bases between. The length of the CDR3 is 15 residues. The CDR3 bases are TGCGCCAGCAGCCAAAGAATGGGGACGGGGGAAAAACTGTTTTTT. Its translation is CASSQRMGTGEKLFF.

The chain recombines TRBV9 with TRBJ1-3; D remains ambiguous. The V gene's germline CDR1 is SGDLS and CDR2 YYNGEE. The length of the CDR3 is 13 residues. V shed 0 bases and J shed 9 bases, with 10 bases lying between them. The CDR3 DNA is TGTGCCAGCAGCGTAGGGTTGGAGAGCACCATATATTTT. Encoded protein: CASSVGLESTIYF.

This chain uses TRBV7-2 with TRBJ1-2; perhaps TRBD1 as D (5 bases). Trimming pared 1 base from V and 4 bases from J, leaving 13 bases between. The CDR3 has 15 amino acids. Germline values: CDR1 SGHTA, CDR2 FQGNSA. CDR3 protein: CASSLVRQGSYGYTF. Here the CDR3 DNA reads TGTGCCAGCAGCTTAGTTAGGCAGGGATCCTATGGCTACACCTTC.

This clone occurred a few times. This chain joins TRBV27 and TRBJ2-7; 10 bases line up with TRBD2. Germline CDR1 MNHEY, CDR2 SMNVEV (reference sequence). CDR3 length equals 13 residues. V shed 5 bases, J shed 6 bases, and the junction held 4 bases outside the gene matches. The CDR3 coding sequence is TGTGCCAGCAGTAAAAAGCGGGAGGGCGAGCAGTACTTC. Protein: CASSKKREGEQYF.

The V and J genes are TRBV1 and TRBJ2-6; the table calls TRBD2, which could not be checked here. TRBV1 is designated a pseudogene. The CDR3 covers 15 residues. The CDR3 sequence is CTSSRGVSGANVLTF. The CDR3 bases are TGCACCAGCAGCCGCGGGGTCTCTGGGGCCAACGTCCTGACTTTC.

V is TRBV11-2 and J is TRBJ2-1; D ambiguous. V lost 1 base and J lost 10, with 14 bases in between. Germline V lookup: CDR1 SGHAT, CDR2 FQNNGV. The CDR3 runs 14 residues. The CDR3 DNA follows: TGTGCCAGCAGCTTAGGACTGGGAAGGGCGGAGCAGTTCTTC. Translated: CASSLGLGRAEQFF.

The J gene is TRBJ1-3, the V gene TRBV6-1, with 9 positions matching TRBD1. The V gene end was trimmed by 6 bases and the J gene end by 4 bases; junction bases not matched to a gene: 4. Looked up from germline, CDR1 is MNHNS and CDR2 is SASEGT. CDR3 length: 14 residues. CDR3 amino acids: CASRGTGSGNTIYF. Here the CDR3 DNA reads TGTGCCAGCAGGGGGACAGGGTCGGGAAACACCATATATTTT.

A word on this clone: At the DNA level, this CDR3 is encoded by other sequences in the same sample as well. The chain joins TRBV27 to TRBJ2-7; 10 bases match TRBD2. Germline assignment: CDR1 MNHEY and CDR2 SMNVEV (reference sequence). The CDR3 is 15 amino acids. With V trimmed by 2 bases and J by 2 bases, 3 bases remained unmatched. This CDR3 reads CASSLRSGRAYEQYF. The DNA of the CDR3 is TGTGCCAGCAGTTTAAGAAGCGGGAGGGCCTACGAGCAGTACTTC.

The chain employs TRBV19 and TRBJ1-1; 7 bases map to TRBD1. The junction had 5 bases not matched to a gene; V was cut back by 7 bases and J by 3 bases. Germline-derived CDR1 and CDR2 are LNHDA and SQIVND (reference sequence). The CDR3 runs 13 residues. The CDR3 coding sequence is TGTGCCAGTACCTTGGGACAGTACACTGAAGCTTTCTTT. Translating it yields CASTLGQYTEAFF.

The V and J genes are TRBV5-6 and TRBJ1-1; no definite D call. The CDR3 length is 13 residues. Germline assignment: CDR1 SGHDT and CDR2 YYEEEE. V shed 4 bases and J shed 4 bases, with 11 bases lying between them. CDR3 amino acids: CASSPRWGTEAFF. CDR3 coding DNA: TGTGCCAGCAGCCCCCGGTGGGGCACTGAAGCTTTCTTT.

The sample holds one count of this clone. V is TRBV27 and J is TRBJ1-4; TRBD1 matches 8 bases. The CDR3 has 14 residues. Losses at the gene ends were 5 bases for V and 7 bases for J; bases not matched to a gene: 6. The germline gives CDR1 MNHEY, CDR2 SMNVEV (reference sequence). The CDR3 protein is CASSNQGAGEKLFF. DNA for the CDR3: TGTGCCAGCAGTAACCAGGGGGCCGGTGAAAAACTGTTTTTT.

The V call is TRBV15, the J call TRBJ1-1; D is perhaps TRBD1 (6 bases). Looked up from germline, CDR1 is LNHNV and CDR2 is YYDKDF (reference sequence). The CDR3 covers 17 residues. Trimming took 3 bases from V and 6 from J, leaving 23 bases between them. Here the CDR3 reads CATSSWQGWEGISEAFF. The CDR3 bases are TGTGCCACCAGCAGCTGGCAGGGGTGGGAGGGTATCTCTGAAGCTTTCTTT.